The 8 T cell receptor beta chains below all came from one sample that was sequenced in a study of T cell responses to AZD1222 COVID-19 vaccine. Sequenced by immunoSEQ multiplex PCR; TCRdb stores in-frame clones only, minus some. In the table there are about 67,000 clones, 83% of which are singletons. The source material was peripheral blood, sampled 28 days after the second AZD1222 dose. These receptors all come from an adult who received the AZD1222 COVID-19 vaccine.

The chain links TRBV27 to TRBJ2-7; perhaps TRBD1 as D (6 bases). Germline-derived CDR1 and CDR2 are MNHEY and SMNVEV (reference sequence). This CDR3 has 18 amino acids. Between the trimmed V and J ends, which lost 5 bases and 3 bases, there was a span of 26 bases. The CDR3 here is CASSPVGARGRGGYEQYF. CDR3 sequence (DNA): TGTGCCAGCAGTCCGGTGGGGGCGAGGGGCAGAGGTGGCTACGAGCAGTACTTC.

This clone was recorded a few times. J is TRBJ1-2 and V is TRBV7-2; no clear D. The CDR3 runs to 13 residues. Germline assignment: CDR1 SGHTA and CDR2 FQGNSA. Between the trimmed V and J ends, which lost 6 bases and 4 bases, there was a span of 12 bases. The CDR3 DNA reads as TGTGCCAGCAGTCCGGACGGCCGCTATGGCTACACCTTC. Translation gives CASSPDGRYGYTF.

As for this clone: As the CDR3 is not closed by the conserved phenylalanine or tryptophan, this likely results from a read error. The gene calls are TRBV5-5 and TRBJ2-7; D remains unclear. The germline V gene encodes CDR1 SGHKS and CDR2 YYEKEE (reference sequence). Trimming took 0 bases from V and 2 from J, leaving 12 bases between them. CDR3 length equals 15 residues. CDR3 DNA: TGTGCCAGCAGCTTGGAATGGGGTAATCCCTACGAGCAGTACCTC. It encodes CASSLEWGNPYEQYL.

This sequence joins TRBV5-4 and TRBJ1-5; a weak D match, TRBD1 (5 bases). This CDR3 spans 13 amino acids. V lost 2 bases to trimming and J lost 7 bases, with 10 bases between them. Germline V gene sequence: CDR1 SGHNT, CDR2 YYREEE (reference sequence). The chain's CDR3 is CASSFGRAQPQHF. The CDR3 DNA reads as TGTGCCAGCAGCTTTGGCAGGGCCCAGCCCCAGCATTTT.

The chain couples TRBV7-8 to TRBJ1-5; the match to TRBD1 covers 12 bases. V shed 6 bases, J shed 7 bases, and the junction held 7 bases outside the gene matches. This CDR3 is 15 amino acids long. Looked up from germline, CDR1 is SGHVS and CDR2 is FQNEAQ. The CDR3 nucleotides are TGTGCCAGCAGACCGGGACAGGGGGCAGGGCAGCCCCAGCATTTT. This translates into CASRPGQGAGQPQHF.

In its sample, this clone was seen once. The genes are TRBV12-3 or TRBV12-4 and TRBJ2-7; D is possibly TRBD1 (5 bases). The CDR3 totals 12 residues. The V and J ends lost 5 bases and 3 bases respectively, with 8 bases between them. CDR3 loop: CASSQGIYEQYF. The CDR3 nucleotides are TGTGCCAGCAGTCAGGGCATCTACGAGCAGTACTTC.

This chain connects TRBV11-3 to TRBJ2-3, with D possibly being TRBD2 (6 bases). Germline-derived CDR1 and CDR2 are SGHNT and YENEEA. The CDR3 is 14 amino acids. Trimming removed 4 bases from V and 4 bases from J, with 12 bases in between. CDR3 amino acids: CASSSRDSSDTQYF. The CDR3 DNA sequence: TGTGCCAGCAGCTCCCGGGACTCCTCAGATACGCAGTATTTT.

The rearrangement uses TRBV11-2 and TRBJ1-2; 7 positions match TRBD1. Germline V gene sequence: CDR1 SGHAT, CDR2 FQNNGV. The CDR3 extends over 17 amino acids. V lost 7 bases, J lost 3 bases, and 17 bases stayed unmatched. CDR3 DNA sequence: TGTGCCAGCATCAACTACCTGAGACAGGGACTGGACTATGGCTACACCTTC. It translates to CASINYLRQGLDYGYTF.